This TCR beta chain derives from a study of blood T cell repertoires in COVID-19 (dated by TCRdb to 2020 to 2022). General notes on the study: The collaborator samples originated in the United States, Italy and Spain and spanned the acute and convalescent phases of COVID-19. The prospective study material was composed of cDNA or gDNA derived from T cells, B-cell-depleted T cells, or PBMCs. The dataset comprised deeply sampled blood TCRbeta repertoires from subjects exposed to, actively infected with, or recovered from COVID-19. The repertoires were released in a freely available public database intended as a resource for research on the immune response to SARS-CoV-2. Samples were obtained from the ongoing ImmuneRACE study (first 160 participants) and from 1,000 to 1,500 subjects provided by 6 global collaborators. A de-identified subject ID, COVID-19 status, age in years and sex were almost always included in the sample metadata. Where available, HLA class I and class II types were obtained from metadata supplied by the sample provider rather than from assay-based typing.

V loses 3 bases at its end and J loses 1 base; junction bases beyond the gene matches: 7. The germline V gene (reference sequence) sets CDR1 to SGHNT and CDR2 to YYREEE. Taken from cysteine to phenylalanine, the CDR3 has 16 residues. Only the CDR3 DNA is retained, 48 bases long and in frame from the first base. Participants in the prospective study were aged roughly 18 to 89 years, lived in under 30 United States geographic areas, and enrolled through a virtual design. In the prospective study, cohorts were assigned on the basis of participant-reported clinical history obtained from a screening survey and a study questionnaire. ImmuneRACE Cohort 3 recovered participants were defined by two consecutive negative NP/OP PCR tests, healthcare professional clearance, or symptom resolution. In the prospective study, mobile phlebotomists collected whole blood, serum and a nasopharyngeal or oropharyngeal swab from each participant. Participants in the prospective study had the option to provide additional blood draws and questionnaires over an approximately two-month period. Before DNA extraction, blood samples from the prospective study were shipped at room temperature or frozen.

TCRbeta CDR3 regions were amplified from genomic DNA by means of the immunoSEQ Assay, a bias-controlled multiplex PCR. Per the original workflow: The number of nucleated cells in each sample was estimated by amplification of reference gene primers within the assay. Sequence reads were collapsed and filtered to measure the absolute abundance of every unique TCRbeta CDR3 rearrangement. For each sample, productive Simpson clonality was calculated as the square root of Simpson's diversity index over productive rearrangements. TCRdb stores this immuneACCESS table with in-frame sequences only. Part of the clones is absent; in the studies checked, under half of the shortfall reflects unresolved V genes, and no reason is known for the rest. V and J calls and clone size are given by that table; D and trimming were obtained from the DNA. The sample contains roughly 350,000 clones, 80% to 95% of them found a single time. Less than 20% of the sample rests with the top ten.

On this clone itself: Its antigen target is currently unknown. Base qualities were left out, and no much larger clone turns up one base away.

Points the paper makes about the study in general: The quantity of clinical and demographic metadata differed by source and by participant and was supplied without curation.

The sequenced sample was PBMCs or T cells enriched from blood (not recorded which). The source is a woman aged 25 to 39 who had recovered from COVID-19. The sequence links TRBV5-4 to TRBJ1-2, and 9 bases in between align with TRBD1. The CDR3 is CASSSGQGQGNYGYTF. The nucleotide sequence is TGTGCCAGCAGCTCCGGACAGGGACAGGGTAACTATGGCTACACCTTC.